The source of this T cell receptor beta chain is a study of blood T cell repertoires in COVID-19. At the level of the study: Collection of acute and convalescent COVID-19 samples took place in the United States, Italy and Spain.

All enrollees were about 18 to 100 years old and from roughly 22 US areas. In this sample, this clone turned up a few times. Per the original methods: Reference gene primers were amplified, and this amplification served to estimate nucleated cell counts. Sequenced by immunoSEQ multiplex PCR; TCRdb stores in-frame clones only, minus some. The V and J calls and clone size are taken from that table; D and trimming were inferred from the DNA. This sample carries hundreds of thousands of clones, around 80% of them seen once, and the ten largest clones take 6% to 7.5%. Germline assignment: CDR1 SGHVS and CDR2 FNYEAQ. V was trimmed by 5 bases and J by 4 bases, leaving 11 bases between them. The CDR3 has 13 residues.

The sequenced sample consisted of PBMCs or T cells enriched from blood (not recorded which). This sequence originates from a woman aged 40 to 50 with acute COVID-19. The chain is built from TRBV7-6 and TRBJ1-2; D gene ambiguous. The CDR3 is CASSLSNSYGYTF. In DNA, the CDR3 is TGTGCCAGCAGCCTTAGTAACAGCTATGGCTACACCTTC.